This is a list of T cell receptor beta chains from one sample in a study of blood T cell repertoires in COVID-19. Profiling relied on immunoSEQ multiplex PCR, and the TCRdb table lists in-frame clones only, not all of them. The repertoire has under 250,000 clones, about 85% of them found once; the top ten carry approximately 2%. The material sequenced was peripheral blood. These receptors all stem from a man aged 25-40 years who had recovered from COVID-19. CDR3s include the opening cysteine and the closing phenylalanine or tryptophan. D genes are given only for firm matches. Part of the rows lack a size; the others show once, few, many or a class for expanded clones.

D gene	CDR3 length	V gene	clone size	J gene	CDR3 protein	CDR3 DNA
TRBD1	12	TRBV7-8	NA	TRBJ2-7	CASSRQGYEQYF	TGTGCCAGCAGCCGACAGGGCTACGAGCAGTACTTC
NA	15	TRBV4-2	NA	TRBJ2-3	CASSQGRGPSDTQYF	TGTGCCAGCAGCCAAGGGCGGGGCCCGTCAGATACGCAGTATTTT
NA	12	TRBV29-1	NA	TRBJ1-1	CSVPGASTEAFF	TGCAGCGTGCCAGGGGCTTCGACTGAAGCTTTCTTT
NA	13	TRBV10-3	NA	TRBJ1-3	CAVTQGSGNTIYF	TGTGCCGTAACACAGGGCTCTGGAAACACCATATATTTT
TRBD1	14	TRBV18	NA	TRBJ1-1	CASSPKTGNTEAFF	TGTGCCAGCTCACCTAAGACAGGGAATACTGAAGCTTTCTTT
NA	13	TRBV7-9	NA	TRBJ2-5	CASRPGPKETQYF	TGTGCCAGCAGGCCGGGTCCTAAAGAGACCCAGTACTTC
TRBD1	16	TRBV9	NA	TRBJ2-1	CASSGDRDRSYNEQFF	TGTGCCAGCAGCGGAGACAGGGATCGGTCCTACAATGAGCAGTTCTTC
NA	14	TRBV19	NA	TRBJ1-2	CASRRGGDLDGYTF	TGTGCCAGTAGGCGTGGGGGGGATTTGGATGGCTACACCTTC
NA	13	TRBV7-7	NA	TRBJ2-5	CASSPFEGNTQYF	TGTGCCAGCAGCCCTTTCGAGGGCAACACCCAGTACTTC
NA	15	TRBV28	NA	TRBJ1-6	CASRGQFSYNSPLHF	TGTGCCAGCAGAGGACAGTTCTCCTATAATTCACCCCTCCACTTT
NA	13	TRBV2	NA	TRBJ2-3	CASSMGATDTQYF	TGTGCCAGCAGCATGGGGGCCACAGATACGCAGTATTTT
NA	13	TRBV19	NA	TRBJ1-2	CASSIAQIYGYTF	TGTGCCAGTAGTATAGCCCAAATCTATGGCTACACCTTC
TRBD1	15	TRBV27	NA	TRBJ1-2	CASSFLGQGASGYTF	TGTGCCAGCAGTTTCCTAGGACAGGGGGCAAGTGGCTACACCTTC
NA	13	TRBV20-1	few	TRBJ1-1	CSASRSRSTEAFF	TGCAGTGCTAGTCGTTCTAGGTCCACTGAAGCTTTCTTT
NA	17	TRBV18	NA	TRBJ1-3	CASSPGGGIAAGNTIYF	TGTGCCAGCTCACCAGGCGGGGGAATCGCAGCTGGAAACACCATATATTTT
TRBD2	14	TRBV7-9	NA	TRBJ2-1	CASSLGSGGNEQFF	TGTGCCAGCAGCTTAGGGAGCGGGGGCAATGAGCAGTTCTTC
TRBD2	15	TRBV7-3	NA	TRBJ2-1	CASSFGLAGRDEQFF	TGTGCCAGCAGCTTTGGGCTAGCGGGGCGGGATGAGCAGTTCTTC
NA	14	TRBV6-5	few	TRBJ1-1	CASSFGGTNTEAFF	TGTGCCAGCAGTTTTGGGGGGACGAACACTGAAGCTTTCTTT
TRBD2	15	TRBV6-1	NA	TRBJ2-1	CASSESGGVNNEQFF	TGTGCCAGCAGTGAATCCGGGGGGGTGAACAATGAGCAGTTCTTC
TRBD2	13	TRBV12-3/TRBV12-4	NA	TRBJ2-5	CASMTSVEETQYF	TGTGCCAGCATGACTAGCGTTGAAGAGACCCAGTACTTC
TRBD1	14	TRBV6-5	NA	TRBJ1-2	CASSGTGRWNGYTF	TGTGCCAGCAGCGGGACAGGCCGATGGAATGGCTACACCTTC
TRBD1	16	TRBV5-1	NA	TRBJ2-2	CASSLGGTVTPGELFF	TGCGCCAGCAGCTTGGGTGGGACAGTTACCCCCGGGGAGCTGTTTTTT
TRBD2	19	TRBV7-6	NA	TRBJ2-2	CASSLARGASVSGTGELFF	TGTGCCAGCAGCTTAGCGCGGGGGGCCTCCGTGTCGGGCACCGGGGAGCTGTTTTTT
NA	15	TRBV3-1/TRBV3-2	once	TRBJ2-1	CASSQDRESYNEQFF	TGTGCCAGCAGCCAAGATAGGGAGTCCTACAATGAGCAGTTCTTC
NA	14	TRBV19	NA	TRBJ2-2	CASSLGQNTGELFF	TGTGCCAGTAGCCTCGGACAGAACACCGGGGAGCTGTTTTTT
NA	12	TRBV7-6	NA	TRBJ1-2	CASSVTGDGYTF	TGTGCCAGCAGCGTGACCGGGGATGGCTACACCTTC
TRBD1	16	TRBV7-8	NA	TRBJ1-1	CASSRRTGQLNTEAFF	TGTGCCAGCAGCCGTAGGACGGGACAGCTGAACACTGAAGCTTTCTTT
TRBD2	16	TRBV7-2	NA	TRBJ2-3	CASSLAAGGSTDTQYF	TGTGCCAGCAGCTTAGCTGCGGGGGGGAGCACAGATACGCAGTATTTT
TRBD1	13	TRBV29-1	NA	TRBJ1-5	CSVDRGRHQPQHF	TGCAGCGTTGACAGGGGGCGGCATCAGCCCCAGCATTTT
TRBD1	16	TRBV9	NA	TRBJ1-3	CASSVTYRGRADTIYF	TGTGCCAGCAGCGTGACTTATAGGGGGCGAGCGGACACCATATATTTT
TRBD1	13	TRBV3-1/TRBV3-2	NA	TRBJ1-2	CASSRDRAGGYTF	TGTGCCAGCAGCAGAGACAGGGCAGGCGGCTACACCTTC
NA	14	TRBV11-2	once	TRBJ1-1	CASSSTPRGTEAFF	TGTGCCAGCAGCTCGACTCCCAGGGGCACTGAAGCTTTCTTT
TRBD2	15	TRBV6-1	NA	TRBJ2-3	CASSEERGGTDTQYF	TGTGCCAGCAGTGAAGAGCGGGGGGGCACAGATACGCAGTATTTT
NA	12	TRBV7-9	NA	TRBJ2-3	CASSPDTVTQYF	TGTGCCAGCAGCCCAGACACGGTCACGCAGTATTTT
NA	14	TRBV10-3	NA	TRBJ1-2	CAIMGHPRGSGYTF	TGTGCCATCATGGGGCATCCCAGGGGCTCTGGCTACACCTTC
TRBD2	16	TRBV6-1	NA	TRBJ2-3	CASSELSGGAPDTQYF	TGTGCCAGCAGTGAACTCAGCGGGGGGGCCCCAGATACGCAGTATTTT
TRBD1	14	TRBV5-4	few	TRBJ2-2	CASSPKQGVGELFF	TGTGCCAGCAGCCCCAAACAGGGGGTGGGGGAGCTGTTTTTT
NA	16	TRBV5-1	NA	TRBJ1-2	CASSFSGSSTNYGYTF	TGCGCCAGCAGCTTTAGCGGGTCGTCGACTAACTATGGCTACACCTTC
NA	13	TRBV6-5	NA	TRBJ1-1	CASTGQANTEAFF	TGTGCCAGCACTGGACAAGCGAACACTGAAGCTTTCTTT
NA	13	TRBV19	NA	TRBJ2-5	CASRSADQETQYF	TGTGCCAGTAGAAGCGCCGACCAAGAGACCCAGTACTTC
NA	13	TRBV25-1	NA	TRBJ1-2	CASSEFAGYGYTF	TGTGCCAGCAGTGAATTCGCCGGCTATGGCTACACCTTC
NA	15	TRBV15	few	TRBJ2-6	CATSRISSGANVLTF	TGTGCCACCAGCAGAATCAGCTCTGGGGCCAACGTCCTGACTTTC
NA	14	TRBV7-9	NA	TRBJ2-6	CASSPGAGANVLTF	TGTGCCAGCAGCCCAGGGGCTGGGGCCAACGTCCTGACTTTC
NA	13	TRBV6-5	NA	TRBJ1-5	CASRGDANQPQHF	TGTGCCTCCCGCGGGGATGCCAATCAGCCCCAGCATTTT
TRBD1	21	TRBV7-3	NA	TRBJ1-5	CASSLTFGRGQIRGGNQPQHF	TGTGCCAGCAGCTTAACGTTCGGTCGGGGACAGATAAGAGGAGGGAATCAGCCCCAGCATTTT
NA	14	TRBV9	NA	TRBJ2-7	CASSVYRRLYEQYF	TGTGCCAGCAGCGTTTACAGGAGACTCTACGAGCAGTACTTC
TRBD1	15	TRBV7-3	NA	TRBJ1-1	CASSLTTGGHTEAFF	TGTGCCAGCAGCTTAACCACAGGGGGACACACTGAAGCTTTCTTT
TRBD1	16	TRBV5-6	NA	TRBJ2-7	CASSSTAQGTPYEQYF	TGTGCCAGCAGCTCGACTGCACAGGGGACCCCCTACGAGCAGTACTTC
NA	14	TRBV7-9	few	TRBJ1-6	CASSLSQGNSPLHF	TGTGCCAGCAGCTTATCCCAGGGGAATTCACCCCTCCACTTT
NA	14	TRBV6-5	NA	TRBJ1-2	CASTILGEGRGYTF	TGTGCCAGCACCATATTAGGGGAAGGGCGAGGCTACACCTTC
NA	10	TRBV6-7	NA	TRBJ2-7	CATDTYEQYF	TGTGCCACCGACACCTACGAGCAGTACTTC
TRBD2	15	TRBV7-9	NA	TRBJ2-1	CASSNVAGVSNEQFF	TGTGCCAGCAGCAACGTAGCGGGGGTCAGCAATGAGCAGTTCTTC
NA	13	TRBV5-8	NA	TRBJ2-7	CASSFDRSYEQYF	TGTGCCAGCAGCTTCGACAGATCCTACGAGCAGTACTTC
NA	13	TRBV12-3/TRBV12-4	NA	TRBJ1-1	CASSYTQNTEAFF	TGTGCCAGCAGTTACACACAGAACACTGAAGCTTTCTTT